The rows below give T cell receptor beta chains drawn from one sample of a study of T cells in Graves' hyperthyroidism and ophthalmopathy. TCRdb called the multiplex PCR reads again in MiXCR, with one record for every CDR3 protein. The table shows a few hundred thousand distinct CDR3 sequences, with approximately 13% occurring only once. The sequencing sample was made of blood. All receptors derive from a woman aged 18-29 years with Graves' hyperthyroidism. The CDR3 runs from the conserved cysteine through the conserved F or W. D genes are given only for firm matches. Rows give clone size only sometimes, using once, few, many, or a class for an expanded clone.

TRBD1 many TRBJ1-2 TRBV10-3 TGTGCCATCAGTGGGACAGGCTATGGCTACACCTTC CAISGTGYGYTF
- few TRBJ1-1 TRBV12-3/TRBV12-4 TGTGCCAGCCGTAATCAGGGTGAAGCTTTCTTT CASRNQGEAFF
TRBD2 many TRBJ2-1 TRBV30 TGTGCCTGGGCCGGACTAGCGGGCTACAATGAGCAGTTCTTC CAWAGLAGYNEQFF
TRBD2 many TRBJ2-7 TRBV7-2 TGTGCCAGCAGCCGGGGGAGCGGGGGGACGGGTAGCTCCTACGAGCAGTACTTC CASSRGSGGTGSSYEQYF
TRBD1 many TRBJ1-1 TRBV5-1 TGCGCCAGCAGCTTGGGGACAGGGGAAAAACTGAACACTGAAGCTTTCTTT CASSLGTGEKLNTEAFF
- many TRBJ1-2 TRBV7-9 TGTGCCAGCAGTATAGTGGGGGTAGATGGCTACACCTTC CASSIVGVDGYTF
TRBD2 many TRBJ2-1 TRBV6-2/TRBV6-3 TGTGCCAGCGTCCTCGCCCCTAGCGGGAGGGTGTCTGAGCAGTTCTTC CASVLAPSGRVSEQFF
- few TRBJ2-1 TRBV6-2/TRBV6-3 TGTGCCAGCAGTTACTCTCAGGCAGGGCTCTACAATGAGCGGTTCTTC CASSYSQAGLYNERFF
TRBD1 many TRBJ1-2 TRBV20-1 TGCAGTGCTAGAGATCGGCCGGGACAGGGTATTGGCTACACCTTC CSARDRPGQGIGYTF
TRBD1 - TRBJ1-1 TRBV6-2/TRBV6-3 TGTGCCAGCAGTTATTCCGGACAGGGGAACACTGAAGCTTTCTTT CASSYSGQGNTEAFF
- many TRBJ2-4 TRBV28 TGTGCCAGCAGTTTAGGGGGGCTCGGAAACATTCAGTACTTC CASSLGGLGNIQYF
- many TRBJ1-2 TRBV27 TGTGCCAGCAGTCCCCATTGGGGGCCTACTAACTATGGCTACACCTTC CASSPHWGPTNYGYTF
- few TRBJ2-2 TRBV14 TGTGCCAGCAGCCAAGACTACAGGTCAAACGCGAACACCGGGGAGCTGTTTTTT CASSQDYRSNANTGELFF